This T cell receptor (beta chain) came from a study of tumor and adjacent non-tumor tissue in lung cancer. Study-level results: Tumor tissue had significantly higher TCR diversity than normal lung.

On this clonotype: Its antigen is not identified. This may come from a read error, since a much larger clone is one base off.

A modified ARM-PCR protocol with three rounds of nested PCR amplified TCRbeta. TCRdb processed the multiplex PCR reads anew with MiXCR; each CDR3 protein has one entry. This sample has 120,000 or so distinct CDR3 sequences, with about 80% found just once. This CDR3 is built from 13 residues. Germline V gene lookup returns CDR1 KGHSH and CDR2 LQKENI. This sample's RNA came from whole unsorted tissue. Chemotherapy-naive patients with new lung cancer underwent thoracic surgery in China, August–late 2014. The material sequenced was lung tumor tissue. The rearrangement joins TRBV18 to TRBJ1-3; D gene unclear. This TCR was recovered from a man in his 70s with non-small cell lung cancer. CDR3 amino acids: CANSQQSGNTIYF. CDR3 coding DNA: TGTGCCAACTCACAACAATCTGGAAACACCATATATTTT.